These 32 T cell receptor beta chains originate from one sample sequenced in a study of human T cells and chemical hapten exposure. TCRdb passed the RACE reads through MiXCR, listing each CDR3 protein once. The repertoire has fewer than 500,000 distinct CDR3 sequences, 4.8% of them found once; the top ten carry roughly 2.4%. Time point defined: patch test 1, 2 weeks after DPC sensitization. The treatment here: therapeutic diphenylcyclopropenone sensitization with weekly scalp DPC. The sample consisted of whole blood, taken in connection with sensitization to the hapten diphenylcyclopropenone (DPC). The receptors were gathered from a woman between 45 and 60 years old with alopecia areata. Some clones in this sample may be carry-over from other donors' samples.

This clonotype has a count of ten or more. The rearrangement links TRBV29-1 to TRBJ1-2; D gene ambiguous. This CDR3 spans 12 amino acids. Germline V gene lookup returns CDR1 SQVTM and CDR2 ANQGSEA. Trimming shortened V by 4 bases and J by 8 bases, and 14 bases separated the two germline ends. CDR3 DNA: TGCAGCGTTGGGTTTAGGGCCGGGGGCTACACCTTC. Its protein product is CSVGFRAGGYTF. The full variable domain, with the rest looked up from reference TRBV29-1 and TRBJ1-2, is SAVISQKPSRDICQRGTSLTIQCQVDSQVTMMFWYRQQPGQSLTLIATANQGSEATYESGFVIDKFPISRPNLTFSTLTVSNMSPEDSSIYLCSVGFRAGGYTFGSGTRLTVV.

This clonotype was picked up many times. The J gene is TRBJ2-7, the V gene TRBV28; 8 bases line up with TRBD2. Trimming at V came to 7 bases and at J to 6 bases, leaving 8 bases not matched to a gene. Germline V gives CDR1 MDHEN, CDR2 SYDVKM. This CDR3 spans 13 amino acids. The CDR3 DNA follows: TGTGCCAGCATCACAGGACTAGCCGGCGAGCAGTACTTC. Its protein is CASITGLAGEQYF. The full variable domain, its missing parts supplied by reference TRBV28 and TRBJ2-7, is DVKVTQSSRYLVKRTGEKVFLECVQDMDHENMFWYRQDPGLGLRLIYFSYDVKMKEKGDIPEGYSVSREKKERFSLILESASTNQTSMYLCASITGLAGEQYFGPGTRLTVT.

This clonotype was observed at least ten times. CDR3 in amino acids: CASIRQGPNTEAFF. In DNA, the CDR3 is TGTGCCAGCATCAGACAGGGACCGAACACTGAAGCTTTCTTT. The rearrangement joins TRBV27 to TRBJ1-1, with 7 bases identical to TRBD1. V lost 7 bases to trimming and J lost 1 base; unmatched junction nucleotides: 6. Germline V CDR1 and CDR2: MNHEY, SMNVEV (reference sequence). CDR3 size: 14 residues.

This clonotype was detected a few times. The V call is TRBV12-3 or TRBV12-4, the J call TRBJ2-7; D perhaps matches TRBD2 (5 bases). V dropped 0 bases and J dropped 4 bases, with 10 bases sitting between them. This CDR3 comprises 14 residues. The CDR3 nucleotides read TGTGCCAGCAGTTTAGCGCGTGGCGGGTACGAGCAGTACTTC. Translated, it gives CASSLARGGYEQYF.

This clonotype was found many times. Here the CDR3 DNA reads TGTGCCAGCAGTGACGGCCCGCAAGAGACCCAGTACTTC. This gives the protein CASSDGPQETQYF. The V call is TRBV6-1, the J call TRBJ2-5; no definite D call. The CDR3 has 13 residues. The V end was cut by 3 bases, the J end by 2 bases, with 7 bases between. The germline CDR1 and CDR2 sequences are MNHNS and SASEGT.

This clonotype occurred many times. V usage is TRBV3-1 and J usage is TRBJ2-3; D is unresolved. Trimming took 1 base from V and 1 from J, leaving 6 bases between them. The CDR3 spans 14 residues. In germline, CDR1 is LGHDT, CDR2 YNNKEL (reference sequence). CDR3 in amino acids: CASSQAIRTDTQYF. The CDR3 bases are TGTGCCAGCAGCCAAGCCATCCGCACAGATACGCAGTATTTT.

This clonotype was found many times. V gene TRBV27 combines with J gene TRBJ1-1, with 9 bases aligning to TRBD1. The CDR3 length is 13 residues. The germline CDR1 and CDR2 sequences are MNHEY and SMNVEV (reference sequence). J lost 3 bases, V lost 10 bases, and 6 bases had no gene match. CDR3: CATGTGTYTEAFF. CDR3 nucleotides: TGTGCCACCGGGACAGGGACGTACACTGAAGCTTTCTTT.

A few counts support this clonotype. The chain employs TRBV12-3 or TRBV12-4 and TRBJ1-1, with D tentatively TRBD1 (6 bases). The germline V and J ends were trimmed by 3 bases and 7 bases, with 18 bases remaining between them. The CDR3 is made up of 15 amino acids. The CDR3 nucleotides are TGTGCCAGCAGTTTTATTAACAGGGACTTCGGTGAAGCTTTCTTT. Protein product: CASSFINRDFGEAFF.

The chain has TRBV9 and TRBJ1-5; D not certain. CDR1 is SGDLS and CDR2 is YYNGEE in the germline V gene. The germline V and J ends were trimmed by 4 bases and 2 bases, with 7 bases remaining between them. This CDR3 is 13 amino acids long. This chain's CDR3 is CASSREGNQPQHF. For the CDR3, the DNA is TGTGCCAGCAGCAGGGAGGGCAATCAGCCCCAGCATTTT.

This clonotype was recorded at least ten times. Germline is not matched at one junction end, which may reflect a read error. CDR3 loop: CASNLGIQASHF. The CDR3 coding sequence is TGTGCCAGCAACCTAGGTATCCAGGCTAGCCACTTC. V and J are TRBV28 and TRBJ2-7, with TRBD2 as a possible D gene (5 bases). CDR1 MDHEN and CDR2 SYDVKM come from the germline V gene. The CDR3 runs to 12 residues.

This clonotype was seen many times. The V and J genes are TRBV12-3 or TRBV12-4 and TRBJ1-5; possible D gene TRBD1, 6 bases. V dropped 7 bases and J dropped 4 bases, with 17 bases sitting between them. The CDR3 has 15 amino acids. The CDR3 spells CASTLGGVGNQPQHF. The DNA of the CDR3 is TGTGCCAGCACCCTAGGGGGGGTAGGTAATCAGCCCCAGCATTTT.

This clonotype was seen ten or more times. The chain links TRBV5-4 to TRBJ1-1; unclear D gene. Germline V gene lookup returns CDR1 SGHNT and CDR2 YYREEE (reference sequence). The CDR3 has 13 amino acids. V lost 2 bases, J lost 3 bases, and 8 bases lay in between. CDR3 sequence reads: CASSFLEDTEAFF. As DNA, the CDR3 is TGTGCCAGCAGCTTTTTGGAGGACACTGAAGCTTTCTTT.

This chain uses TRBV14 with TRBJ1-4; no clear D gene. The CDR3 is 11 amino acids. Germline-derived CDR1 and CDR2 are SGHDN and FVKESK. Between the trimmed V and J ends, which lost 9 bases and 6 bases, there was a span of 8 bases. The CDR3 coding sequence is TGTGCCAGTAGCAACTATGAAAAACTGTTTTTT. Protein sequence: CASSNYEKLFF.

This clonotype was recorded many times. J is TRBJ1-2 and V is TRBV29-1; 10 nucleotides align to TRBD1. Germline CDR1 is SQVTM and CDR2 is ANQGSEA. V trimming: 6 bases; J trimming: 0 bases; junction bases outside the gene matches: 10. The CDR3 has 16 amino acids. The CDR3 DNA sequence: TGCAGCGTCGGAAGGGACAGGGGACACTCTAACTATGGCTACACCTTC. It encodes CSVGRDRGHSNYGYTF.

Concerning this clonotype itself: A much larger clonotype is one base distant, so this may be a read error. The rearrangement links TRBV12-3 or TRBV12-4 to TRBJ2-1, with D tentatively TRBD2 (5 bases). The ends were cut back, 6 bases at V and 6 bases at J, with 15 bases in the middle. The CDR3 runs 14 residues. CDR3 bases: TGTGCCAGCAGCCGCCCCGGGGTGGTCAATGAGCAGTTCTTC. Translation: CASSRPGVVNEQFF.

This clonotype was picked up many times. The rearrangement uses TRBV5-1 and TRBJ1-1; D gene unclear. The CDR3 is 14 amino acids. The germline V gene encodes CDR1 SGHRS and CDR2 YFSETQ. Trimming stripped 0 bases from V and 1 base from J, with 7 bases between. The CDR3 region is CASSLESGNTEAFF. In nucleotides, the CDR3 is TGCGCCAGCAGCTTGGAGAGCGGGAACACTGAAGCTTTCTTT.

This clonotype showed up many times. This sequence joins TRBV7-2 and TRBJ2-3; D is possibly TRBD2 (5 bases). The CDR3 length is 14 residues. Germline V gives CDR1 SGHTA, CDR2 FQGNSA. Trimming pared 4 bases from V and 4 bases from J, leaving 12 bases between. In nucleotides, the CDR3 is TGTGCCAGCAGCTCCTGGACTCCCCCAGATACGCAGTATTTT. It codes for CASSSWTPPDTQYF.

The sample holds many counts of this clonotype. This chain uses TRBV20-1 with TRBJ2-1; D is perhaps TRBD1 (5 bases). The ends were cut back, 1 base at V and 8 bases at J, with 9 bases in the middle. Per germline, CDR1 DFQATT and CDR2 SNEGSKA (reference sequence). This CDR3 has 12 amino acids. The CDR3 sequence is CSARAAGYEQFF. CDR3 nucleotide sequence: TGCAGTGCTAGAGCGGCAGGGTATGAGCAGTTCTTC.

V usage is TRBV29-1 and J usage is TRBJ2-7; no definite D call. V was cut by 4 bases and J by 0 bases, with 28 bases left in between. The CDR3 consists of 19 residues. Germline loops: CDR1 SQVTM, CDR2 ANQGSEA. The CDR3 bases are TGCAGCGTTGTAGCCCGCCCCTCTCTACACCCCGAAAACTCCTACGAGCAGTACTTC. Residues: CSVVARPSLHPENSYEQYF.

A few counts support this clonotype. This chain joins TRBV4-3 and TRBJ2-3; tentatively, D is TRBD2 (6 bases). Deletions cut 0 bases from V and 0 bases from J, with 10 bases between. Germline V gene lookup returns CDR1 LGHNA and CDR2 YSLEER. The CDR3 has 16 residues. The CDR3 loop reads CASSQDRGSSTDTQYF. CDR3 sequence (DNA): TGCGCCAGCAGCCAAGATCGGGGGTCTAGCACAGATACGCAGTATTTT.

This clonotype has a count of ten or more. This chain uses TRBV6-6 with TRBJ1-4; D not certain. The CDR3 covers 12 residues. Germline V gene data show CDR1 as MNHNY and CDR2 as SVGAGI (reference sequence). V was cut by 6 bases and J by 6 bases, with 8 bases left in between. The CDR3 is CASRRLDEKLFF. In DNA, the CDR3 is TGTGCCAGCAGACGTCTGGATGAAAAACTGTTTTTT.

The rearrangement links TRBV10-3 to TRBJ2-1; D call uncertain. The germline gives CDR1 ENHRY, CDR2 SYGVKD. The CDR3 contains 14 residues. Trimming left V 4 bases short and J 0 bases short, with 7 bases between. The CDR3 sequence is CAISAGVSYNEQFF. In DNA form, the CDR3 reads TGTGCCATCAGTGCTGGGGTCTCCTACAATGAGCAGTTCTTC.

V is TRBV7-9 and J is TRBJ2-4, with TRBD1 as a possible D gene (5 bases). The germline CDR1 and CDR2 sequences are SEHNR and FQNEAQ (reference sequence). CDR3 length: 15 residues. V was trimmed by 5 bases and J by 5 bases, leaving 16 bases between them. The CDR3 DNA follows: TGTGCCAGCAGCGGAACGACAGATTCTCAAAACATTCAGTACTTC. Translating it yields CASSGTTDSQNIQYF.

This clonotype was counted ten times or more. The CDR3 spells CSAIRQGRAKNIQYF. In DNA form, the CDR3 reads TGCAGTGCTATCCGACAGGGACGAGCCAAAAACATTCAGTACTTC. The chain links TRBV20-1 to TRBJ2-4; TRBD1 matches 7 bases. In germline, CDR1 is DFQATT, CDR2 SNEGSKA (reference sequence). The CDR3 is 15 amino acids. Trimming at V came to 4 bases and at J to 0 bases, leaving 6 bases not matched to a gene.

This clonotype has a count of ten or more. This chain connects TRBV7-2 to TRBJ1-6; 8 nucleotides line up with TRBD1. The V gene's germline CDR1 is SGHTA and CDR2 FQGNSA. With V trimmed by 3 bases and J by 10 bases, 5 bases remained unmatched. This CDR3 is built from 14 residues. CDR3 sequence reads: CASSLDRVTSPLHF. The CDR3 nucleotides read TGTGCCAGCAGCTTGGACAGGGTGACCTCACCCCTCCACTTT.

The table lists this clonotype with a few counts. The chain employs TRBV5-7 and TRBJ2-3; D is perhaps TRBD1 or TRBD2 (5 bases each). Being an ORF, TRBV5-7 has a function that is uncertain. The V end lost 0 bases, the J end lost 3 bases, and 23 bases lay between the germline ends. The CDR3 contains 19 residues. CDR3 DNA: TGTGCCAGCAGCTTGGTATGGGACCCCCGGTCTCCGGAGACAGATACGCAGTATTTT. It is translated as CASSLVWDPRSPETDTQYF.

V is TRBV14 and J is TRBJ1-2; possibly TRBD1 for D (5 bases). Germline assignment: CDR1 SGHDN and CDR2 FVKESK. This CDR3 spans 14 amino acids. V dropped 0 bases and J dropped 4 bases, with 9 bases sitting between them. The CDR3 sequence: CASSQELGPYGYTF. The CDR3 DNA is TGTGCCAGCAGCCAAGAATTGGGGCCCTATGGCTACACCTTC.

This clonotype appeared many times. The CDR3 region has the DNA TGTGCCAGCAGTTACGGAGGTACTGGGACAGGGACAGGTCGCAATCAGCCCCAGCATTTT. Protein: CASSYGGTGTGTGRNQPQHF. This sequence joins TRBV6-2 or TRBV6-3 and TRBJ1-5; 9 nucleotides align to TRBD1. The CDR3 spans 20 residues. J gave up 2 bases and V 2 bases, and 16 bases lay outside the gene matches. Germline values: CDR1 MNHEY, CDR2 SVGEGT.

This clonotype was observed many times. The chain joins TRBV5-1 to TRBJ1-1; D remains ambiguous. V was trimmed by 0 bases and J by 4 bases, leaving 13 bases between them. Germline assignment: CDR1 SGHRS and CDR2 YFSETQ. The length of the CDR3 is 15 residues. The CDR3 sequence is CASSLDGHAGTEAFF. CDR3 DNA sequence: TGCGCCAGCAGCTTGGATGGCCACGCGGGCACTGAAGCTTTCTTT.

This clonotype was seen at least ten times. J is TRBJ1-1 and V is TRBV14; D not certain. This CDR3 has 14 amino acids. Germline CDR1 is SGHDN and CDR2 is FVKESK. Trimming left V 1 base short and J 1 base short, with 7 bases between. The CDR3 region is CASSQAHRNTEAFF. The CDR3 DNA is TGTGCCAGCAGCCAAGCCCACCGGAACACTGAAGCTTTCTTT.

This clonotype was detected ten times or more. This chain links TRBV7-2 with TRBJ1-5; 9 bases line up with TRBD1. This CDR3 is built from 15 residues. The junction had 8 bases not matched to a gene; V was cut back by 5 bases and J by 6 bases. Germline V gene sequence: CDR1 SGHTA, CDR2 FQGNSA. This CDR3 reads CASSPRTGDGQPQHF. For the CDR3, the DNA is TGTGCCAGCAGCCCCCGGACAGGGGATGGTCAGCCCCAGCATTTT.

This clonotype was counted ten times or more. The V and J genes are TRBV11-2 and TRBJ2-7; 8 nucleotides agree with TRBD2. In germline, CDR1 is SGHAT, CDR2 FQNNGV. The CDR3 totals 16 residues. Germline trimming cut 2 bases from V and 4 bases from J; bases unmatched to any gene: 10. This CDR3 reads CASSLQPGGGRYEQYF. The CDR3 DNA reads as TGTGCCAGCAGCTTACAGCCCGGAGGCGGGAGGTACGAGCAGTACTTC.